One and the same sample provided the 7 T cell receptor beta chains below, sequenced in a study of T-cell memory formation after mild COVID-19. MiXCR, applied by TCRdb to the 5' RACE reads, yields one record per CDR3 protein. The table has under 450,000 distinct CDR3 sequences, about 25% seen once. Specimen: PBMCs or a T cell subset sorted from them (not recorded which). The receptors shown here come from an adult woman who had mild COVID-19 (a few samples of this study predate the infection). Cell type and time point are not known.

V gene TRBV5-6 combines with J gene TRBJ2-7; D is unclear. Germline values: CDR1 SGHDT, CDR2 YYEEEE. The CDR3 loop spans 15 amino acids. V was clipped by 0 bases and J by 0 bases, with 10 bases between them. The CDR3: CASSLGGDFSYEQYF. In DNA form, the CDR3 reads TGTGCCAGCAGCTTGGGTGGGGATTTCTCCTACGAGCAGTACTTC.

Only a few counts were recorded for this clonotype. The chain uses TRBV24-1 and TRBJ1-5; TRBD1 matches 11 bases. Germline V gives CDR1 KGHDR, CDR2 SFDVKD. CDR3 length equals 16 residues. V shed 6 bases and J 3 bases; nucleotides not matched to a gene: 6. This CDR3 is CATSTGGQGVNQPQHF. The CDR3 nucleotides read TGTGCCACCAGTACGGGGGGACAGGGGGTCAATCAGCCCCAGCATTTT.

The chain recombines TRBV12-3 or TRBV12-4 with TRBJ1-1; D is unresolved. The CDR3 runs 15 residues. V gave up 3 bases and J gave up 3 bases, with 14 bases separating them. The CDR3 DNA reads TGTGCCAGCAGTTTTACCGGAGATGGGGACACTGAAGCTTTCTTT. This translates into CASSFTGDGDTEAFF.

The chain is built from TRBV6-6 and TRBJ1-2; 9 bases are a match to TRBD1. This CDR3 comprises 15 residues. With V trimmed by 4 bases and J by 8 bases, 11 bases remained unmatched. Looked up from germline, CDR1 is MNHNY and CDR2 is SVGAGI (reference sequence). CDR3 region: CASSSTGGDSGGYTF. The CDR3 DNA reads as TGTGCCAGCAGTTCGACAGGGGGTGACTCGGGCGGCTACACCTTC.

The rearrangement uses TRBV28 and TRBJ2-7; D gene ambiguous. Per germline, CDR1 MDHEN and CDR2 SYDVKM. Trimming removed 3 bases at V and 0 bases at J, with 15 bases between. This CDR3 region has 16 residues. The CDR3 nucleotides are TGTGCCAGCAGTTTCCCTTCTGGCGGATACTCCTACGAGCAGTACTTC. Its protein is CASSFPSGGYSYEQYF.

Worth noting for this clonotype: Compared with germline, one end of the junction differs, possibly owing to a read error. This chain uses TRBV18 with TRBJ2-5, with D perhaps matching TRBD1 or TRBD2 (6 bases each). CDR1 is KGHSH and CDR2 is LQKENI in the germline V gene. The CDR3 contains 16 residues. DNA for the CDR3: TGTGCCAGCTCGCCACTCAGGGGAGGCACACAAGAGACCCAGTACTTC. It codes for CASSPLRGGTQETQYF.

This sequence joins TRBV5-1 and TRBJ2-3; no reliable D call. Trimming stripped 8 bases from V and 2 bases from J, with 15 bases between. This CDR3 region has 14 residues. Germline CDR1 reads SGHRS; CDR2 reads YFSETQ. The CDR3 DNA reads as TGCGCCAGAAGCACCCTGGACCCCACAGATACGCAGTATTTT. As protein: CARSTLDPTDTQYF.